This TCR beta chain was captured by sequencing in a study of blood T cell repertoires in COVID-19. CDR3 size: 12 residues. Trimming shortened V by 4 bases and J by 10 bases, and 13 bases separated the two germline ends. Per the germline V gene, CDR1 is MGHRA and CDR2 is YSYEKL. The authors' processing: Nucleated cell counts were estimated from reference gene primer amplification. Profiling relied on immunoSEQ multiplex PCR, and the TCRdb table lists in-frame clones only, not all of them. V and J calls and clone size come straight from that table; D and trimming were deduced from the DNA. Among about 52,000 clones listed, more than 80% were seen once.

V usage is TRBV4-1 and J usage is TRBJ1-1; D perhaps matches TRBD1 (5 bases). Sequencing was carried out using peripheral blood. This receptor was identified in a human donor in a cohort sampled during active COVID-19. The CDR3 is CASSPIVGGAFF. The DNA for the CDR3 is TGCGCCAGCAGCCCCATCGTCGGGGGAGCTTTCTTT.